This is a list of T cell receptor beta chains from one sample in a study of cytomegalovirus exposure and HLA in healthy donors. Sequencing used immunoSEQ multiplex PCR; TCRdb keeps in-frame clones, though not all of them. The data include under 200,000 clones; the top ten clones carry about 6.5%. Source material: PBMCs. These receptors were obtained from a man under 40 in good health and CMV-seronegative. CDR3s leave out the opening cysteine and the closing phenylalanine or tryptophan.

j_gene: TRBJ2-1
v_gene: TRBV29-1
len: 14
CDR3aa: SAQPLAGLTYNEQF

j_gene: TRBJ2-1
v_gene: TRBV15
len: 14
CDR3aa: ATSRGLAGGFNEQF

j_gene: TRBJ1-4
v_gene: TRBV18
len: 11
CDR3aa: ASSTTGGGKLF

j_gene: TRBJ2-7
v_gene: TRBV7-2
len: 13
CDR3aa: ASSLGSGGTYEQY

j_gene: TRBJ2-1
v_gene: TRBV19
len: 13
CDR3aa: ASSIGQGGYNEQF

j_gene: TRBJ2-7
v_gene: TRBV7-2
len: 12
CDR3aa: ASSPVGGTYEQY

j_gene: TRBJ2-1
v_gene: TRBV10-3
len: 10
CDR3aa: AISSAYNEQF

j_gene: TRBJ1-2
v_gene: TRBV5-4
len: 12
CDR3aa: ASSWGQGLYGYT

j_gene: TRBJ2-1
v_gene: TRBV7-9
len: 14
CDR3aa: ASSFSGRGSYNEQF

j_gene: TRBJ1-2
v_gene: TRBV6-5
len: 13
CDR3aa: ASSSTTDRYYGYT

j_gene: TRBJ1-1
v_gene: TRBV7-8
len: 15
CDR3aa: ASSPRTGDGLNTEAF

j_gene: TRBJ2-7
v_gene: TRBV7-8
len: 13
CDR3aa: ASSPDSGGPYEQY

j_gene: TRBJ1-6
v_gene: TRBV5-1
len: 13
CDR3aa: ASSTRTGRESPLH

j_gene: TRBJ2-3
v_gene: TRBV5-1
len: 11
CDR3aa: ASSRQGADTQY

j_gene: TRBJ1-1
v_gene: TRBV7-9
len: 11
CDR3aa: ASSRTGSTEAF

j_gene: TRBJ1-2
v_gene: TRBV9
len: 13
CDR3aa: ASSANRGPGYGYT

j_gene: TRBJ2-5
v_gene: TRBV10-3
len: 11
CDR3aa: AISARELETQY

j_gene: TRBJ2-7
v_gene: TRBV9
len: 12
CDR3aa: ASSVAWDRDEQY

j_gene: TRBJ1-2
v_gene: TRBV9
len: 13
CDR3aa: ASSVRQGGFYGYT

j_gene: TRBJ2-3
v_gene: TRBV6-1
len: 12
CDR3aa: ASRGQVSTDTQY

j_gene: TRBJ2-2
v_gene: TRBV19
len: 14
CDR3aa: ASSTLPQGSTGELF

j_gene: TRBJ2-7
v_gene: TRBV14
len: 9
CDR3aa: ASGGVYEQY

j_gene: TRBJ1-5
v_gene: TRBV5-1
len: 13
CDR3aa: ASSSTGALNQPQH

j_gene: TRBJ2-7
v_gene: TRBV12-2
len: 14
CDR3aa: ASRAKGQDEGYEQY

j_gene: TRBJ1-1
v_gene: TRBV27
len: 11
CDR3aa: ASSFSWNTEAF

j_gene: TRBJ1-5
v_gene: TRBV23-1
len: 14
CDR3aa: ASSLMRGYSNQPQH

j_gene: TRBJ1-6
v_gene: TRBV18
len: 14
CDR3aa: ASSPDPPGRGSPLH

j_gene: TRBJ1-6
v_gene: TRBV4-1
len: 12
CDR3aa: ASSQGAGISPLH

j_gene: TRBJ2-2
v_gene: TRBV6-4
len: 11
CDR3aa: ASSDQGTGELF

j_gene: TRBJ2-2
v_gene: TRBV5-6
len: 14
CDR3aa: ASSLVGPPGTGELF

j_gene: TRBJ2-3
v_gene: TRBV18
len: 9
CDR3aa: ASSSTDTQY

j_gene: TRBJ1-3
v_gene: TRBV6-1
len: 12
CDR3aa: ATFDSSSGNTIY

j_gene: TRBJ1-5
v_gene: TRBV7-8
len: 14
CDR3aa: ASSLRVWGGNQPQH

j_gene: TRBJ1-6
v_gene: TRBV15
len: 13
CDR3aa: ATSRRDKRNSPLH

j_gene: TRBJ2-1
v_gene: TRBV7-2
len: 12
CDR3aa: ASSLSGGRDEQF

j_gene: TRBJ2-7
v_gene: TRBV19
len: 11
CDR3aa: ASSGGLGYEQY

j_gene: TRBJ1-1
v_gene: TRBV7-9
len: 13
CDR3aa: ASSPPLGEVTEAF